The rows below give T cell receptor beta chains drawn from one sample of a study of shared clonotypes between healthy human individuals. The assay was immunoSEQ multiplex PCR, and TCRdb's table has in-frame clones only and misses some. Of about 490,000 clones in the sample, 70% to 80% are singletons; the top ten hold under 15%. Sequencing was performed on PBMCs. The origin of the receptors is a woman between 40 and 55 years old in good health. Some clones in this sample may be carry-over from other donors' samples. The CDR3 runs from the conserved cysteine through the conserved F or W.

V gene: TRBV30; J gene: TRBJ2-7; CDR3 protein: CAWKTQGFGEQYF
V gene: TRBV4-3; J gene: TRBJ1-3; CDR3 protein: CASSGGNSGNTIYF
V gene: TRBV10-3; J gene: TRBJ2-2; CDR3 protein: CAISVRDRATGELFF
V gene: TRBV15; J gene: TRBJ1-5; CDR3 protein: CATSRGHRGRENQPQHF
V gene: TRBV7-2; J gene: TRBJ2-7; CDR3 protein: CASSTPGLVAYEQYF
V gene: TRBV5-5; J gene: TRBJ2-7; CDR3 protein: CASSLALGLAIEQYF
V gene: TRBV7-7; J gene: TRBJ2-1; CDR3 protein: CASSLGVDYNEQFF
V gene: TRBV5-1; J gene: TRBJ2-2; CDR3 protein: CASSFSGNTGELFF
V gene: TRBV6-5; J gene: TRBJ2-7; CDR3 protein: CASSPWGDSYEQYF
V gene: TRBV6-4; J gene: TRBJ2-3; CDR3 protein: CASSQGLAGSDTQYF
V gene: TRBV10-3; J gene: TRBJ2-1; CDR3 protein: CAIGGTYNEQFF
V gene: TRBV27; J gene: TRBJ2-7; CDR3 protein: CASSWSGRFSYEQYF
V gene: TRBV6-1; J gene: TRBJ1-3; CDR3 protein: CDSSQNTGPGNTIYF
V gene: TRBV14; J gene: TRBJ2-7; CDR3 protein: CASSQYSGTRSYEQYF
V gene: TRBV7-2; J gene: TRBJ2-1; CDR3 protein: CASSLALREAFGDNEQFF
V gene: TRBV27; J gene: TRBJ2-6; CDR3 protein: CASRSWDAGANVLTF
V gene: TRBV28; J gene: TRBJ2-7; CDR3 protein: CASSGGADGRYEQYF
V gene: TRBV6-4; J gene: TRBJ2-2; CDR3 protein: CASSREVNTGELFF
V gene: TRBV27; J gene: TRBJ1-2; CDR3 protein: CASSRTGDYGYTF
V gene: TRBV7-9; J gene: TRBJ1-1; CDR3 protein: CASSVGQGNAEAFF
V gene: TRBV19; J gene: TRBJ2-5; CDR3 protein: CASSMAGRVETQYF
V gene: TRBV9; J gene: TRBJ2-2; CDR3 protein: CASSPRGLPGELFF
V gene: TRBV11-2; J gene: TRBJ2-1; CDR3 protein: CASSLDPGLGSNEQFF
V gene: TRBV27; J gene: TRBJ2-1; CDR3 protein: CASTPGTSGRNEQFF
V gene: TRBV2; J gene: TRBJ2-2; CDR3 protein: CASSERTGGTGELFF
V gene: TRBV9; J gene: TRBJ2-7; CDR3 protein: CASSVGGVRDEQYF
V gene: TRBV7-2; J gene: TRBJ1-3; CDR3 protein: CASSLVTQGNTIYF
V gene: TRBV5-1; J gene: TRBJ2-7; CDR3 protein: CASSLIPISGSSEQYF
V gene: TRBV4-1; J gene: TRBJ1-2; CDR3 protein: CASSQGLTDSNYGYTF
V gene: TRBV10-3; J gene: TRBJ2-2; CDR3 protein: CAIRAGGTNTGELFF
V gene: TRBV2; J gene: TRBJ1-4; CDR3 protein: CASSGRTLNEKLFF
V gene: TRBV7-9; J gene: TRBJ2-3; CDR3 protein: CASSLAVAPSTDTQYF
V gene: TRBV5-1; J gene: TRBJ2-7; CDR3 protein: CASSPGQGTTEQYF
V gene: TRBV18; J gene: TRBJ1-3; CDR3 protein: CASSPPAGGNSGNTIYF
V gene: TRBV5-4; J gene: TRBJ1-4; CDR3 protein: CASSRDSTTNEKLFF
V gene: TRBV6-5; J gene: TRBJ1-2; CDR3 protein: CASSYSGTGTSYGYTF
V gene: TRBV7-2; J gene: TRBJ2-3; CDR3 protein: CASSLVYSHTQYF
V gene: TRBV7-8; J gene: TRBJ2-7; CDR3 protein: CASSLVGTGLYEQYF
V gene: TRBV6-1; J gene: TRBJ1-2; CDR3 protein: CASSPGANYGYTF
V gene: TRBV19; J gene: TRBJ1-2; CDR3 protein: CASSILGRGNYGYTF
V gene: TRBV18; J gene: TRBJ1-1; CDR3 protein: CASSIDRQGFTEAFF
V gene: TRBV6-5; J gene: TRBJ2-2; CDR3 protein: CASSYSDGTNTGELFF
V gene: TRBV5-1; J gene: TRBJ1-5; CDR3 protein: CASSLETGGQPQHF
V gene: TRBV29-1; J gene: TRBJ2-6; CDR3 protein: CSVAVVRGANVLTF
V gene: TRBV5-1; J gene: TRBJ1-4; CDR3 protein: CASRTGTDNEKLFF
V gene: TRBV4-2; J gene: TRBJ2-5; CDR3 protein: CASSGSGTAQETQYF
V gene: TRBV6-1; J gene: TRBJ2-5; CDR3 protein: CASSERAGETQYF
V gene: TRBV27; J gene: TRBJ1-4; CDR3 protein: CASSPGTFVANEKLFF
V gene: TRBV5-6; J gene: TRBJ2-5; CDR3 protein: CASSLQGALETQYF
V gene: TRBV18; J gene: TRBJ2-2; CDR3 protein: CASSPGTAGELFF
V gene: TRBV9; J gene: TRBJ2-2; CDR3 protein: CASSVKGAGTGELFF
V gene: TRBV30; J gene: TRBJ1-4; CDR3 protein: CAWAGQGPEKLFF
V gene: TRBV27; J gene: TRBJ2-1; CDR3 protein: CASSPGLAGAVYNEQFF
V gene: TRBV7-6; J gene: TRBJ2-7; CDR3 protein: CASSWTSGRAYEQYF
V gene: TRBV5-1; J gene: TRBJ2-5; CDR3 protein: CASSPGLAGRGETQYF
V gene: TRBV15; J gene: TRBJ1-2; CDR3 protein: CATSRRQGTGLSYTF
V gene: TRBV5-4; J gene: TRBJ2-1; CDR3 protein: CASSSILAGDTYNEQFF
V gene: TRBV6-4; J gene: TRBJ2-1; CDR3 protein: CASSIAEGTYNEQFF